This T cell receptor beta chain was captured by sequencing in a study of shared clonotypes between healthy human individuals. Data came from immunoSEQ multiplex PCR; TCRdb stores just in-frame clones and leaves some out. The table has over a million clones, about 80% seen once; the top ten hold roughly 0.55%. Germline CDR1 and CDR2: KGHSH and LQKENI. CDR3 size: 15 residues. With 3 bases removed from V and 5 bases from J, the gap between germline ends came to 13 bases. About this clone itself: The same CDR3 arises from other DNA sequences in this sample as well.

The clonotype was recovered from a man younger than 35 in good health. Some clones in this sample may be carry-over from other donors' samples. The sequenced sample was memory CD4+ T cells from PBMCs. The subset is: CD45RA-negative fraction. The chain is built from TRBV18 and TRBJ2-2, with a weak D call TRBD1 (5 bases). CDR3 amino acids: CASSPRQGRTGELFF. CDR3 coding DNA: TGTGCCAGCTCACCGAGGCAGGGCAGGACCGGGGAGCTGTTTTTT.